The entry that follows covers one T cell receptor (beta chain) sequence. Sequenced by immunoSEQ multiplex PCR; TCRdb stores in-frame clones only, minus some. The table includes some 300,000 clones, around 89% detected once. The data belong to a study of blood T cell repertoires in COVID-19. Study in general: PBMCs, B-cell-depleted T cells, or T cells provided the cDNA or gDNA that made up the material.

The ends lost 2 bases at V and 3 bases at J; junction bases unmatched: 10. This CDR3 has 17 amino acids. Germline V gene lookup returns CDR1 MDHEN and CDR2 SYDVKM. The sample taken for sequencing was peripheral blood. The origin of this receptor is a woman aged 40 to 50 with COVID-19, enrolled during active disease. The chain couples TRBV28 to TRBJ2-3; TRBD2 matches at 8 bases. The CDR3 nucleotides are TGTGCCAGCAGTTTAGTGGGTCTAGCGGGTATGACAGATACGCAGTATTTT. Translation gives CASSLVGLAGMTDTQYF.